This T cell receptor beta chain came from a study of Tregs in tolerant kidney transplant recipients. Study as a whole: Recipients received nonmyeloablative bone marrow transplants from related graft donors, with transient mixed chimerism.

J lost 6 bases, V lost 2 bases, and 6 bases had no gene match. The CDR3 consists of 14 residues. Germline loops: CDR1 MNHEY, CDR2 SMNVEV (reference sequence). Unstimulated regulatory T cells (CD4+CD25+CD127-), CD4+CD25- non-regulatory cells, CD4 and CD8 cells were FACS-sorted from thawed PBMCs. This clone was detected a few times. TCRdb's table, derived via immunoSEQ multiplex PCR, lists solely in-frame clones and lacks some. The table shows just under 65,000 clones, with 95% to 98% occurring only once. The sequenced sample was Tregs from blood, obtained before the transplant. This chain uses TRBV27 with TRBJ2-7; 8 nucleotides agree with TRBD2. The TCR was taken from a human donor who received a combined kidney and bone marrow transplant. CDR3 protein: CASSLSGRRGEQYF. As DNA, the CDR3 is TGTGCCAGCAGTTTAAGCGGGAGACGGGGCGAGCAGTACTTC.